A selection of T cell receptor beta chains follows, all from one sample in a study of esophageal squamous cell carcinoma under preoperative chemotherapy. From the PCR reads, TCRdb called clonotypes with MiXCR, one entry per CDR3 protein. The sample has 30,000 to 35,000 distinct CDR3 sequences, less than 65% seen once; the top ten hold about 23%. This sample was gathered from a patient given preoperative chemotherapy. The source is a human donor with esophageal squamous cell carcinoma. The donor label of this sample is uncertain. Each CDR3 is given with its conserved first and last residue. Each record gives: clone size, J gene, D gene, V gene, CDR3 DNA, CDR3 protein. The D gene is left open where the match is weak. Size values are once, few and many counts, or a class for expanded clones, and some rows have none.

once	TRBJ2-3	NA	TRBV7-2	TGTGCCAGCAGCCCTCGGGGTGCAGGCGCCGGGGATACGCAGTACTTT	CASSPRGAGAGDTQYF
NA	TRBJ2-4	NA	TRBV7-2	TGTGCCAGCAGCTTAGTCCCGGGGGGCGGAGCCACAAACATTCAGTACTTC	CASSLVPGGGATNIQYF
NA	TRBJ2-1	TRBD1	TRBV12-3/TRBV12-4	TGTGCCAGCAGTCTGAGGACAGGGCTCAATGAGCAGTTCTTC	CASSLRTGLNEQFF
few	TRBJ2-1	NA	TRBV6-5	TGTGCCAGCAGTTACAAGGTCAGCTCCTACAATGAGCAGTTCTTC	CASSYKVSSYNEQFF
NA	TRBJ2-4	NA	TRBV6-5	TGTGCCAGCAGGTACGAGACTATAAAAAACATTCAGTACTTC	CASRYETIKNIQYF
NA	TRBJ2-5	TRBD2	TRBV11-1	TGTGCCAGCAGCTTAGCGGGTAGCGGGAGAGGGAATGAGCAGTACTTC	CASSLAGSGRGNEQYF
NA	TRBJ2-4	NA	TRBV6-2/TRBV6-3	TGTGCCAGCAATAAATATCCGCTTGACATTCAGTACTTC	CASNKYPLDIQYF
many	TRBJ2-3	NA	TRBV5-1	TGCGCCAGCAGTGCTACAACAGATACGCAGTATTTT	CASSATTDTQYF
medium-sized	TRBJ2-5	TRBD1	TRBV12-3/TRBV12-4	TGTGCCAGCAGTTTAGTGGCGACAGGGGTGCAGTACTTC	CASSLVATGVQYF
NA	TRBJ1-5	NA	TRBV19	TGTGCCAGTAGTATAACGGACAGCCCCAATCAGCCCCAGCATTTT	CASSITDSPNQPQHF
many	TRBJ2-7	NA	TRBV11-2	TGTGCCAGCAGCTTTGGGGCGGGACCGGGCGAAGGGGAGCAGTACTTC	CASSFGAGPGEGEQYF
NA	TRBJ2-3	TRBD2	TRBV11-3	TGTGCCAGCAGTCCACCGGGGTTACTAGCGGGAGGGCAGTATTTT	CASSPPGLLAGGQYF
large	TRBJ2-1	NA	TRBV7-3	TGTGCCAGCAGCTTAGGTGGAGCCCCGCAGTTCTTC	CASSLGGAPQFF
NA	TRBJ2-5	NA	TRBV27	TGTGCCAGCAGCCAGGACAGACAAGAGACCCAGTACTTC	CASSQDRQETQYF
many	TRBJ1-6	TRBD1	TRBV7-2	TGTGCCAGCAGCGAGGTGACAGGGCCTAATTCACCCCTCCACTTT	CASSEVTGPNSPLHF
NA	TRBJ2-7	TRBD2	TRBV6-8	TGTGCCAGCACAGGGGCGGGGGGCGCCAACGAGCAGTCCTTC	CASTGAGGANEQSF
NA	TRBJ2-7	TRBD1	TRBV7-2	TGTGCCAGCAGCCGTCCGGGACAGGTGGGGTACGAGCAGTACTTC	CASSRPGQVGYEQYF
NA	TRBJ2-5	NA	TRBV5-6	TGTGCCAGCAGCTTGTCCGCCGGCTGGGAGACCCAGTACTTC	CASSLSAGWETQYF
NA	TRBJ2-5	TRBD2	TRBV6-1	TGTGCGGGCAGCGGGGGACTAGCCCACGATACGCAGTACTTC	CAGSGGLAHDTQYF
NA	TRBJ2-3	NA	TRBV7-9	TGTGCCAGCAGCTCGGGGCTGGCGGGCACAGATACGCAGTATTTT	CASSSGLAGTDTQYF
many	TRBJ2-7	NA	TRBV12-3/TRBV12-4	TGTGCCAGCAGCCGGGACATCACCTACGAGCAGTACTTC	CASSRDITYEQYF
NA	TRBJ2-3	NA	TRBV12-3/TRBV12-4	TGTGCCAGCAGTACTACTGGCCGGTGGGCCAAAGATATTCAGTACTTT	CASSTTGRWAKDIQYF
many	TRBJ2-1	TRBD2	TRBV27	TGTGCCAGCAGTTTCGCGATGAATAGCGGGGGCTTGCCGAGCTCCTACGAGCAGTTCTTC	CASSFAMNSGGLPSSYEQFF
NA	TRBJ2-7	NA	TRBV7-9	TGTGCCAGCAGCCGCATCGGTGGAGGGGGCTACGAGCAGTACTTC	CASSRIGGGGYEQYF
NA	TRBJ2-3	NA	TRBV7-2	TGTGCCAGCAGCTCGGCGACTCCGAACACAGAGACGCAGTATTTT	CASSSATPNTETQYF
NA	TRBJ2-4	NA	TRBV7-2	TGTGCGAGCCTCCAGGACACAGACATGCAGTACTTC	CASLQDTDMQYF
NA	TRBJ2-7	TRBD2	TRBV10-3	TGTGCCACTAATACCCAGGGAGGGACCGTGGAGCAGTACTTC	CATNTQGGTVEQYF